The clone carrying this T cell receptor beta chain was seen only a few times. This sample was included in a study of blood T cell repertoires in COVID-19. TCRdb's table, derived via immunoSEQ multiplex PCR, lists solely in-frame clones and lacks some. The sample yields over 100,000 clones, about 79% seen once. The CDR3 totals 13 residues. Trimming took 5 bases from V and 5 from J; bases not matched to a gene: 3. The germline gives CDR1 MNHNY, CDR2 SVGAGI (reference sequence). Sequencing was performed on peripheral blood. The chain recombines TRBV6-6 with TRBJ1-2; 9 bases are a match to TRBD1. This receptor was obtained from a woman in her 70s with acute or convalescent COVID-19. CDR3: CASSDGQGYGYTF. The CDR3 coding sequence is TGTGCCAGCAGTGACGGACAGGGGTATGGCTACACCTTC.